Here is one T cell receptor (beta chain) with its context. Its antigen is not yet known. No qualities accompany the bases; no much larger clone lies one base away. The germline V gene specifies SGDLS as CDR1 and YYNGEE as CDR2. V was cut back by 4 bases and J by 4 bases, leaving a gap of 14 bases between them. From the cysteine up to the phenylalanine, the CDR3 has a length of 14 residues. CDR3 DNA is the only sequence kept; it has 42 bases, read in frame from the first base. This specimen belongs to a study of shared clonotypes between healthy human individuals (dated by TCRdb to 2019 to 2021). A note on the overall study: A couple of women and a few men aged 18 to 49 years were included in the cohort. Each donor's leukapheresis produced roughly between roughly 0.85 and 10 billion PBMCs. Different laboratories and diverse techniques were used to prepare libraries and sequence TCR repertoires, to increase sequencing depth and limit assay-specific biases. To estimate repertoire size and how much clonotypes are shared between individuals, the study performed deep sequencing of blood TCR repertoires from a few healthy adults. For each donor, three plates each were used for CD4 naive and CD4 memory, two plates were used for CD8 naive, and one plate was used for CD8 memory. The research as a whole found: Naive subsets generally had larger estimated clonotype richness than memory subsets did. Because the study included only a small number of donors, the genetic and exposure-history diversity represented was limited. Incomplete sequencing was indicated by rarefaction of sorted-subset datasets, despite the large sequencing depth. Compared with non-shared clonotypes, the clonotypes found in all four sorted-subset donors had higher generation probabilities. When a few donors were compared, the shared fraction of clonotypes was 5% to 6.5% for naive CD4, less than 4% for naive CD8, 2.3% for memory CD4, and approximately 0.4% for memory CD8. Based on pairwise subsampling, the degree of clonotype sharing among donors was expected to be affected by sequencing depth. Sampling was restricted to blood, and TCR repertoires in tissue are likely to differ from TCR repertoires in blood.

The donors were healthy, HIV-negative adults with no recently reported acute infections or vaccinations. Every donor was a Caucasian adult residing in Nashville, Tennessee, USA. CD4+ T cells were enriched by magnetic negative selection, after which naive cells were positively selected on CD45RA and the negative fraction was taken as the memory subset. Blood was obtained by leukapheresis, after which PBMCs were separated by Ficoll-Histopaque density gradient centrifugation and cryopreserved in liquid nitrogen vapor phase. Analytical flow cytometry was used to check the purity and quantity of every magnetically sorted T cell population. Genomic DNA was isolated from every sorted fraction and measured by UV absorbance on a Nanodrop 2000c. Using the deep immunoSEQ assay, multiplex PCR amplified TCR CDR3 regions from genomic DNA. Extracted genomic DNA from each cell subset was distributed evenly across all wells of several immunoSEQ 96-well plates, and each plate was treated as a replicate. For sorted subsets, about 200 ng genomic DNA, equal to tens of thousands of T cell genomes, was loaded into each replicate PCR. Purified libraries were measured with a Qubit 3.0 fluorometer, size-checked on a Bioanalyzer 2100, and measured again with the KAPA Library Quantification kit. Every immunoSEQ 96-well plate was sequenced on a dedicated single-read 150-cycle Illumina NextSeq 550 flow cell. In the paper's pipeline: Because the immunoSEQ output included only junctional sequences and no quality scores, the filtering could not be the same as the filtering used for full-length reads. Sequences were annotated with PyIR, a Python wrapper for IgBLAST v1.9, and V/J genes and CDR3 were assigned using IMGT germline references. Any read was removed if the V/J assignment was weak (E-value above 1e-6), the CDR3 was missing, or the read contained stop codons, out-of-frame junctions, or ambiguous translated residues. V3J clonotypes were defined as sequences sharing an identical inferred V gene, J gene, and CDR3 amino acid sequence. Percentage overlap between repertoires was calculated by dividing the number of shared unique clonotypes by the size of the smaller repertoire. Richness of each repertoire was evaluated using RTK rarefaction, the Chao1 estimator, and Recon v2.1 estimates of unobserved clonotypes. Generation probabilities for all TCRbeta clonotypes obtained by the gDNA method from four donors were computed using OLGA. In its TCRdb copy, this immuneACCESS table keeps in-frame sequences only and misses some clones. Where compared with another copy, unresolved V genes explain less than half of these, and the others have no known cause. Clone size and V and J calls were adopted from that table, with D and trimming inferred from the DNA. The sample data list 300,000 to 400,000 clones, and less than 85% of these were observed just once. The biggest ten clones account for 10% of the sample.

This TCR was sampled from a man aged 25-45 years in good health. The rearrangement joined TRBV9 to TRBJ1-1; a tentative D match to TRBD1 spans 5 bases. Sequencing used memory CD4+ T cells sorted from blood. Reading the label with the study, this specimen's cell subset or site is: CD45RA-negative fraction. CDR3 sequence: CASSHTGGATEAFF. The DNA sequence is given as TGTGCCAGCAGCCATACCGGCGGGGCCACTGAAGCTTTCTTT.